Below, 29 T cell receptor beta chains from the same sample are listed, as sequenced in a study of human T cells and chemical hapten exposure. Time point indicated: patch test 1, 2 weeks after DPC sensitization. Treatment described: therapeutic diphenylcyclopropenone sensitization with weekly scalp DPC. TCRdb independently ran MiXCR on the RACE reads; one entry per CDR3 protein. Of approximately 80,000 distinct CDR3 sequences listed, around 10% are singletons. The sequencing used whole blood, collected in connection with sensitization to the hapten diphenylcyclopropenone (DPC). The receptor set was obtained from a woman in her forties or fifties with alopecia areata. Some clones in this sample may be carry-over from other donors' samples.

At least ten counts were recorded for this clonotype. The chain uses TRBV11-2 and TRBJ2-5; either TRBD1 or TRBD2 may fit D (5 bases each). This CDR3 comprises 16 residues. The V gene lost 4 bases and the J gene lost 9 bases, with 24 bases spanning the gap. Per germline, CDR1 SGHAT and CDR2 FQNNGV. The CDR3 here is CASSSPGTPPDEAQYF. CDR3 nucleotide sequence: TGTGCCAGCAGCTCCCCCGGGACCCCTCCCGACGAGGCCCAGTACTTC.

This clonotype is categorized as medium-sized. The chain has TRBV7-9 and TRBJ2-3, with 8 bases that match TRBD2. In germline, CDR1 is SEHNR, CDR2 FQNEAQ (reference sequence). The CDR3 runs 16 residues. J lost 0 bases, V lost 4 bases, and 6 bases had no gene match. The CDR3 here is CASSSWTSRSTDTQYF. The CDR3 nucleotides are TGTGCCAGCAGCTCTTGGACTAGCAGGAGCACAGATACGCAGTATTTT. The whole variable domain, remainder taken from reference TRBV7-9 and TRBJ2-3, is DTGVSQNPRHKITKRGQNVTFRCDPISEHNRLYWYRQTLGQGPEFLTYFQNEAQLEKSRLLSDRFSAERPKGSFSTLEIQRTEQGDSAMYLCASSSWTSRSTDTQYFGPGTRLTVL.

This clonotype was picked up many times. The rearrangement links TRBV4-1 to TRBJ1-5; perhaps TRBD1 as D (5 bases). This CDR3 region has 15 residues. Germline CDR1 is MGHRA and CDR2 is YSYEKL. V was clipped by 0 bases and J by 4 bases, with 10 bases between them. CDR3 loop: CASSQDLRGNQPQHF. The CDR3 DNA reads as TGCGCCAGCAGCCAAGATCTCCGGGGGAATCAGCCCCAGCATTTT.

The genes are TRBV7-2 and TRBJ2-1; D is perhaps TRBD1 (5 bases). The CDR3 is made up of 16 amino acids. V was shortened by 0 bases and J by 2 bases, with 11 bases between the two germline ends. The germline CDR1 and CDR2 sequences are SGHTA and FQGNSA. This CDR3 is CASSLAGQAAYNEQFF. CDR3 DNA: TGTGCCAGCAGCTTAGCGGGGCAAGCAGCCTACAATGAGCAGTTCTTC.

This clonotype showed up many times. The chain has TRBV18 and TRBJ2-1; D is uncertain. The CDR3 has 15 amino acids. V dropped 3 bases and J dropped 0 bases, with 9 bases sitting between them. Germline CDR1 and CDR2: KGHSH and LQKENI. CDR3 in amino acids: CASSPLGSSYNEQFF. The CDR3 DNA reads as TGTGCCAGCTCACCGCTAGGTAGCTCCTACAATGAGCAGTTCTTC. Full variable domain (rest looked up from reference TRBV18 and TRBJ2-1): NAGVMQNPRHLVRRRGQEARLRCSPMKGHSHVYWYRQLPEEGLKFMVYLQKENIIDESGMPKERFSAEFPKEGPSILRIQQVVRGDSAAYFCASSPLGSSYNEQFFGPGTRLTVL.

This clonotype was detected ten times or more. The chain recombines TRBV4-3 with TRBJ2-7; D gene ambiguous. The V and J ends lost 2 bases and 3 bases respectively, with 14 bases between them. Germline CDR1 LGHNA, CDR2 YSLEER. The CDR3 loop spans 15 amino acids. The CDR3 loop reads CASSQQRTFYYEQYF. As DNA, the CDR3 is TGCGCCAGCAGCCAACAGCGTACCTTCTACTACGAGCAGTACTTC.

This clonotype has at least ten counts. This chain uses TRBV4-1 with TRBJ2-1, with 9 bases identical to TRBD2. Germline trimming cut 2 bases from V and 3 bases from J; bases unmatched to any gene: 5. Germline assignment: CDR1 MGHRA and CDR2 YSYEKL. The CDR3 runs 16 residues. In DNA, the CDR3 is TGCGCCAGCAGCCAACCGGGACTAGCTGACTACAATGAGCAGTTCTTC. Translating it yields CASSQPGLADYNEQFF.

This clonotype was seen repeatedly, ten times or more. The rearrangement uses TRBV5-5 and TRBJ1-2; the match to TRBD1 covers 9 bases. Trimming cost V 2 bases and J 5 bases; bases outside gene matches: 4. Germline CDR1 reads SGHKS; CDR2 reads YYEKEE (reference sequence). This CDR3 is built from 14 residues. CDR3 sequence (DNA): TGTGCCAGCAGCTTCGGGACAGGGAGTTATGGCTACACCTTC. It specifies CASSFGTGSYGYTF.

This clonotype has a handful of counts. The CDR3 nucleotides read TGTGCCAGCAGGCTTCAGGGAGAGACCCAGTACTTC. Translation: CASRLQGETQYF. This chain connects TRBV7-2 to TRBJ2-5; D is possibly TRBD1 (5 bases). The V end was cut by 6 bases, the J end by 4 bases, with 9 bases between. The CDR3 runs 12 residues. Germline lookup yields CDR1 SGHTA and CDR2 FQGNSA. The entire variable domain, with the rest obtained from reference TRBV7-2 and TRBJ2-5, is as follows: GAGVSQSPSNKVTEKGKDVELRCDPISGHTALYWYRQSLGQGLEFLIYFQGNSAPDKSGLPSDRFSAERTGGSVSTLTIQRTQQEDSAVYLCASRLQGETQYFGPGTRLLVL.

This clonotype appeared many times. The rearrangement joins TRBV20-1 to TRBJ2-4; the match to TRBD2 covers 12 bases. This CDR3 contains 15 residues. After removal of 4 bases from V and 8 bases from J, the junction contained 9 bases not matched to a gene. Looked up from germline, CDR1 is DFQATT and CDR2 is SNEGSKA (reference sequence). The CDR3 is CSAKETSGRADIQYF. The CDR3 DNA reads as TGCAGTGCTAAAGAGACTAGCGGGAGAGCTGACATTCAGTACTTC.

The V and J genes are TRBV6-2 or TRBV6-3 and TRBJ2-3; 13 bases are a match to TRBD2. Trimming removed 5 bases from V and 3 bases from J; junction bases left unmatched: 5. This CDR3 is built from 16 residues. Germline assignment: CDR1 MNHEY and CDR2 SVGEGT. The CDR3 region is CASSLLGLAGTDTQYF. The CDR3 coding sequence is TGTGCCAGCAGTCTCCTGGGACTAGCGGGAACAGATACGCAGTATTTT.

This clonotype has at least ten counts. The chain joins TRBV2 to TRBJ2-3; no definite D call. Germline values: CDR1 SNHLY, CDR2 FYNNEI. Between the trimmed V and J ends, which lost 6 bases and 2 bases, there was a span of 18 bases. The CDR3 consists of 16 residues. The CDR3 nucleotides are TGTGCCAGCAGCGCCCTAACACGGAGCCTCACAGATACGCAGTATTTT. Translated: CASSALTRSLTDTQYF.

CDR3 sequence reads: CASSREIGFSGSPLHF. CDR3 coding DNA: TGTGCCAGCAGTCGGGAAATAGGGTTCTCTGGTTCACCCCTCCACTTT. V usage is TRBV27 and J usage is TRBJ1-6, with D uncertain. V lost 5 bases to trimming and J lost 9 bases, with 20 bases between them. The CDR3 covers 16 residues. The germline V gene has CDR1 MNHEY and CDR2 SMNVEV (reference sequence).

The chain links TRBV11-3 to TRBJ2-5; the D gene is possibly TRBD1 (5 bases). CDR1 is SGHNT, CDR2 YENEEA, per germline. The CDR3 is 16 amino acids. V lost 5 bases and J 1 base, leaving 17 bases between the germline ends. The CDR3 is CASSPAGGASQETQYF. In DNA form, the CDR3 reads TGTGCCAGCAGCCCCGCCGGTGGGGCGAGCCAAGAGACCCAGTACTTC.

In nucleotides, the CDR3 is TGTGCCAGCAGGGGGCAGAACACTGAAGCTTTCTTT. The encoded protein is CASRGQNTEAFF. The rearrangement uses TRBV25-1 and TRBJ1-1, with D possibly matching TRBD1 (5 bases). With 6 bases removed from V and 1 base from J, the gap between germline ends came to 6 bases. Germline V lookup: CDR1 MGHDK, CDR2 SYGVNS. The CDR3 length is 12 residues. The variable domain in full, with the rest retrieved from reference TRBV25-1 and TRBJ1-1, is EADIYQTPRYLVIGTGKKITLECSQTMGHDKMYWYQQDPGMELHLIHYSYGVNSTEKGDLSSESTVSRIRTEHFPLTLESARPSHTSQYLCASRGQNTEAFFGQGTRLTVV.

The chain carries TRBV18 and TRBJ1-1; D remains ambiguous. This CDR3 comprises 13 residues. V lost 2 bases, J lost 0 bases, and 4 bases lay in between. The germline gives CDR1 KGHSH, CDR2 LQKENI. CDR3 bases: TGTGCCAGCTCACCAGATATGAACACTGAAGCTTTCTTT. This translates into CASSPDMNTEAFF.

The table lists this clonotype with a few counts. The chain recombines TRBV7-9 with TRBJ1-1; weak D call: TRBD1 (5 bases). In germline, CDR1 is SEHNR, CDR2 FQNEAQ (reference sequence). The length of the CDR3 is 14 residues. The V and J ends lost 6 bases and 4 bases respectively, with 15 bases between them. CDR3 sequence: CASRGLGVSTEAFF. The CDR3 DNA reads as TGTGCCAGCAGGGGATTAGGGGTCAGCACTGAAGCTTTCTTT.

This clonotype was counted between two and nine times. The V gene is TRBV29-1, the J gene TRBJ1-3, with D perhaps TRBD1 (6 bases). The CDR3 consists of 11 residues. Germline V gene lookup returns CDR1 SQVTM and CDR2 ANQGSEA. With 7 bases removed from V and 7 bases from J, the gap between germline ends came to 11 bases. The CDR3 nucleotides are TGCAGCGCCGGAACAGGGAACACCATATATTTT. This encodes CSAGTGNTIYF.

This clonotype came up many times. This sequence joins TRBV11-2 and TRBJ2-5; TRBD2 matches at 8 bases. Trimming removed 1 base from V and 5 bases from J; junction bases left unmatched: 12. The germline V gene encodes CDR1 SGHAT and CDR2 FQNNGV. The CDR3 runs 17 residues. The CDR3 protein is CASSLGKSGRGMETQYF. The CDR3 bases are TGTGCCAGCAGCTTAGGCAAAAGCGGGAGAGGGATGGAGACCCAGTACTTC.

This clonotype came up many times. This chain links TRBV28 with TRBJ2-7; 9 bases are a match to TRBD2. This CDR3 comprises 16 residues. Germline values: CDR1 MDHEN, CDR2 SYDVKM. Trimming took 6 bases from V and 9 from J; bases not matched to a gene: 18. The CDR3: CASSPRRASGVQGQYF. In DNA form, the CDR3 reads TGTGCCAGCAGCCCCCGCCGGGCTAGCGGGGTCCAAGGGCAGTACTTC.

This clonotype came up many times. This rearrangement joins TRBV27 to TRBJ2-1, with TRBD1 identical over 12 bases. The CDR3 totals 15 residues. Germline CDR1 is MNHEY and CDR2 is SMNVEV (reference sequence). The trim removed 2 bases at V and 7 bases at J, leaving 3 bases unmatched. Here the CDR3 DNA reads TGTGCCAGCAGTTTAGGGACAGGGGGCTGGAATGAGCAGTTCTTC. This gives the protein CASSLGTGGWNEQFF.

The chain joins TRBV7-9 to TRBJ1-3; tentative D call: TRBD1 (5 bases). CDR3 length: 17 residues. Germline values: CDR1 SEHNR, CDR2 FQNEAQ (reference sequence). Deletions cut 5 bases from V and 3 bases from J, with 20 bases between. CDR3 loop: CASSRTGEDSHGNTIYF. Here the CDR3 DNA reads TGTGCCAGCAGCCGGACGGGGGAAGACAGCCATGGAAACACCATATATTTT.

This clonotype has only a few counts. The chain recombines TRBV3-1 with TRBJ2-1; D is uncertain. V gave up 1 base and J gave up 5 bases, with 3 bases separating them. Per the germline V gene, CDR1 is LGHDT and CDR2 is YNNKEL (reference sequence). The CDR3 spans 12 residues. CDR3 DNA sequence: TGTGCCAGCAGCCAAGTAAACAATGAGCAGTTCTTC. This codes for CASSQVNNEQFF.

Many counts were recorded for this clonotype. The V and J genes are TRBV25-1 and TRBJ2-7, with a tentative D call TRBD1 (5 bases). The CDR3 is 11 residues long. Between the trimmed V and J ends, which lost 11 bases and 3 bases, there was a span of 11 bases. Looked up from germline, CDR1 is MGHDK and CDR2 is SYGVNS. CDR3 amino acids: CAARGYYEQYF. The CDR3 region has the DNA TGTGCCGCAAGGGGCTACTACGAGCAGTACTTC.

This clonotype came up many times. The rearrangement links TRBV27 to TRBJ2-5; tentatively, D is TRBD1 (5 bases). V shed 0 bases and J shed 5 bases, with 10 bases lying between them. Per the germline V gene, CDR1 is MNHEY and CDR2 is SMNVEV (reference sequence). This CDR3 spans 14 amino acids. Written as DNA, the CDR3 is TGTGCCAGCAGTTTATCGCCAGGGATCGAGACCCAGTACTTC. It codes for CASSLSPGIETQYF.

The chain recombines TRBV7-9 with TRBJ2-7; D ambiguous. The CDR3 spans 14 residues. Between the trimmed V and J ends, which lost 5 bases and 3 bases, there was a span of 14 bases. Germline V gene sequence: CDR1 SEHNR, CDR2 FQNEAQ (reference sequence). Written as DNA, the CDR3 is TGTGCCAGCAGCGTAGGGAATAGAGACTACGAGCAGTACTTC. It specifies CASSVGNRDYEQYF. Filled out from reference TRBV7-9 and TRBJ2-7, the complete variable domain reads DTGVSQNPRHKITKRGQNVTFRCDPISEHNRLYWYRQTLGQGPEFLTYFQNEAQLEKSRLLSDRFSAERPKGSFSTLEIQRTEQGDSAMYLCASSVGNRDYEQYFGPGTRLTVT.

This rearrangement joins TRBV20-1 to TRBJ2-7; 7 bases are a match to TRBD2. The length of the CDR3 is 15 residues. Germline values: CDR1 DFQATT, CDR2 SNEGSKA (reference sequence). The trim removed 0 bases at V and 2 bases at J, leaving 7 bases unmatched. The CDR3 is CSAREGLAVAYEQYF. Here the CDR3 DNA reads TGCAGTGCTAGAGAGGGGCTAGCGGTCGCCTACGAGCAGTACTTC.

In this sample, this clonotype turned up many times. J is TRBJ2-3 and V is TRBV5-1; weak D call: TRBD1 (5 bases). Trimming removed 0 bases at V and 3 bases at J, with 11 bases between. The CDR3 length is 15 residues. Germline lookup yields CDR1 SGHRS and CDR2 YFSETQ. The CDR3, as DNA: TGCGCCAGCAGCTTGGTGGGCAGGGCAACAGATACGCAGTATTTT. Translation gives CASSLVGRATDTQYF.

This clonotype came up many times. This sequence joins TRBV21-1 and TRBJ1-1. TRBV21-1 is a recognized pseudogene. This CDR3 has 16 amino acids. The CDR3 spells CASSLHLEGSNTEAFF. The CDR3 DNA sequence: TGTGCCAGCAGCCTGCACCTGGAGGGATCGAACACTGAAGCTTTCTTT.